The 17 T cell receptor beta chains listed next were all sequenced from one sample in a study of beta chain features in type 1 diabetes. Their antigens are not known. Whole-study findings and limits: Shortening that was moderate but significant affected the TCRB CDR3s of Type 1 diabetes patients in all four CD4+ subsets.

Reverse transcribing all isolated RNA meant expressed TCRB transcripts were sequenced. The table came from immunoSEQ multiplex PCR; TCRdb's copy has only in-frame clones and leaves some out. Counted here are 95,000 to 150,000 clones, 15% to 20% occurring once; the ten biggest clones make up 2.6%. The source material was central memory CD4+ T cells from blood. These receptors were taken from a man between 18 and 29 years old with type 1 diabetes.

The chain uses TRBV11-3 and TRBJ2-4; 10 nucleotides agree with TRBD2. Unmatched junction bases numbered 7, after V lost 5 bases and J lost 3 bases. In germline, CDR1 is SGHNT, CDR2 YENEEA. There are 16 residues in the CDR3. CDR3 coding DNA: TGTGCCAGCAGCCGGCGGACTAGCGGACACAAAAACATTCAGTACTTC. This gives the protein CASSRRTSGHKNIQYF.

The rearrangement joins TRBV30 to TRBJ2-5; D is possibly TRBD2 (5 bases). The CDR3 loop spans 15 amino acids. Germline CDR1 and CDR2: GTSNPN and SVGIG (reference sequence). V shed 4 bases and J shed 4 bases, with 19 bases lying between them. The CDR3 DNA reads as TGTGCCTGGACTCATCTCTCGGGGTGGGGAGAGACCCAGTACTTC. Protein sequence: CAWTHLSGWGETQYF.

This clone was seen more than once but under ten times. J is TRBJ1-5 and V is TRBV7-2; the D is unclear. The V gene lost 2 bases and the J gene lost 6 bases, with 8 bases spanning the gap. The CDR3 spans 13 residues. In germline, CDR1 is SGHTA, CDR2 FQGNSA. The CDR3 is CASSLQRSQPQHF. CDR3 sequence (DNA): TGTGCCAGCAGCTTACAGAGGAGTCAGCCCCAGCATTTT.

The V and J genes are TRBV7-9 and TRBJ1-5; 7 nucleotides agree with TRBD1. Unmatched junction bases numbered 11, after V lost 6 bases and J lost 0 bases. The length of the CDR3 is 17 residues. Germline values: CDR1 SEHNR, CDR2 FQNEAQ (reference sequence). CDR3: CASSPGTVLYSNQPQHF. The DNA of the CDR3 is TGTGCCAGCAGTCCCGGGACAGTCTTATATAGCAATCAGCCCCAGCATTTT.

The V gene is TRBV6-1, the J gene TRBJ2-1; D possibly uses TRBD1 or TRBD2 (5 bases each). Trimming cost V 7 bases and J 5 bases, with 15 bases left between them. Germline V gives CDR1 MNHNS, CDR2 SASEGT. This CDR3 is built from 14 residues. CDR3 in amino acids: CASNSQMGDNEQFF. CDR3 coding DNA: TGTGCCAGCAACTCTCAGATGGGGGACAATGAGCAGTTCTTC.

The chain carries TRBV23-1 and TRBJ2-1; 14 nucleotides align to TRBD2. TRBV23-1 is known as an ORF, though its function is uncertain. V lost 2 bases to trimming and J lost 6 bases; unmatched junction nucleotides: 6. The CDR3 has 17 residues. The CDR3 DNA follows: TGCGCCAGCAGTCAAGGGACTAGCGGGAGTGACGCCAATGAGCAGTTCTTC. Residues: CASSQGTSGSDANEQFF.

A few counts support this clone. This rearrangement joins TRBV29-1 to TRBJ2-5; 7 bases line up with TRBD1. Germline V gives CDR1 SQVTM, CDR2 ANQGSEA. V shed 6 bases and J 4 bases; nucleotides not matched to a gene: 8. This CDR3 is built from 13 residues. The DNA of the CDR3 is TGCAGCGTCGGAGAAACAGGGGCAGAGACCCAGTACTTC. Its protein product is CSVGETGAETQYF. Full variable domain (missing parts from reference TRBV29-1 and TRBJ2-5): SAVISQKPSRDICQRGTSLTIQCQVDSQVTMMFWYRQQPGQSLTLIATANQGSEATYESGFVIDKFPISRPNLTFSTLTVSNMSPEDSSIYLCSVGETGAETQYFGPGTRLLVL.

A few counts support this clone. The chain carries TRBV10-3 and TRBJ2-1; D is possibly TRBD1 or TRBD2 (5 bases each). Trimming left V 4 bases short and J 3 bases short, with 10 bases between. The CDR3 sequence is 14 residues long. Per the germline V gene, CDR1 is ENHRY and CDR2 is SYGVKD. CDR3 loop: CAISAGTVYNEQFF. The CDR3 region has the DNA TGTGCCATCAGTGCCGGGACGGTCTACAATGAGCAGTTCTTC.

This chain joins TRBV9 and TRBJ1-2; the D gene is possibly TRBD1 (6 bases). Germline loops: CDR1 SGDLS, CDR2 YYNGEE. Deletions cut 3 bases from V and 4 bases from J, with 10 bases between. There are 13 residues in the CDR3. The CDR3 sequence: CASSATGCYGYTF. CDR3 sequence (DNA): TGTGCCAGCAGCGCAACAGGGTGCTATGGCTACACCTTC.

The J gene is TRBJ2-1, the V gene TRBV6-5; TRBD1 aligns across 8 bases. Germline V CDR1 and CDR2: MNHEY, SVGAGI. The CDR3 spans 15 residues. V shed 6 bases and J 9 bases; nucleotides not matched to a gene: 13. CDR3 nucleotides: TGTGCCAGCAGCCGTGGGGGATATGACAGGGGTGAGCAGTTCTTC. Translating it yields CASSRGGYDRGEQFF.

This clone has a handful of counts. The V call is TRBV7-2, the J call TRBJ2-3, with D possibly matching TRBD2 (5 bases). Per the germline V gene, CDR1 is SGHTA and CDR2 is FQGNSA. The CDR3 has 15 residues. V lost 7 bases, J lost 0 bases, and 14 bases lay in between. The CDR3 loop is CASTDTRHSTDTQYF. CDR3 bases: TGTGCCAGCACCGATACTAGACATAGCACAGATACGCAGTATTTT.

This CDR3 reads CASQQRDTQYF. CDR3 bases: TGTGCCAGTCAGCAGCGGGATACGCAGTATTTT. This chain uses TRBV9 with TRBJ2-3; D possibly corresponds to TRBD2 (5 bases). The CDR3 spans 11 residues. Germline V CDR1 and CDR2: SGDLS, YYNGEE. Trimming stripped 8 bases from V and 6 bases from J, with 10 bases between.

CDR3 nucleotides: TGTGCCAGCAGTTCAGCAGGGAGGGCTGGGGCCAACGTCCTGACTTTC. Translating it yields CASSSAGRAGANVLTF. The chain combines TRBV6-7 with TRBJ2-6; 7 bases map to TRBD2. TRBV6-7 has ORF status, its function being uncertain. The CDR3 consists of 16 residues. Germline trimming cut 4 bases from V and 2 bases from J; bases unmatched to any gene: 5.

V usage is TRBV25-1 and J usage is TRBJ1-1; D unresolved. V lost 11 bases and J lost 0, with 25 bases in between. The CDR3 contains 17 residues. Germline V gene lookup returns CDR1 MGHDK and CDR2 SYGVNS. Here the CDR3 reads CAVRAKLWRLVNTEAFF. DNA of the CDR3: TGTGCCGTACGGGCCAAGTTGTGGAGGCTAGTGAACACTGAAGCTTTCTTT.

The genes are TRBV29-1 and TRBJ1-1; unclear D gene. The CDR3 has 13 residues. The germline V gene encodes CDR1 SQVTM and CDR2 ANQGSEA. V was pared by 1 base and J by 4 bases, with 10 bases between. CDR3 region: CSVEVPAGTEAFF. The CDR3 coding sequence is TGCAGCGTTGAAGTTCCCGCAGGCACTGAAGCTTTCTTT.

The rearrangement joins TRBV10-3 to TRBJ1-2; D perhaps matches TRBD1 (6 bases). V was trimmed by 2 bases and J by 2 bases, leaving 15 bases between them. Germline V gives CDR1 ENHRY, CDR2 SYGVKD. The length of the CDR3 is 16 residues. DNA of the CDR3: TGTGCCATCAGTGAGCACGTCCGGGACAAGAACTATGGCTACACCTTC. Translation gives CAISEHVRDKNYGYTF.

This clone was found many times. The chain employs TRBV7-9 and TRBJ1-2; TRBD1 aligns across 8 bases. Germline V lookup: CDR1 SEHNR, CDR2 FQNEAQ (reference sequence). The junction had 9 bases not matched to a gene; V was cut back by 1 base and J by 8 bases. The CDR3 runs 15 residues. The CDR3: CASSLGGQGLFGYTF. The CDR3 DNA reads TGTGCCAGCAGCTTAGGAGGACAGGGCTTATTCGGCTACACCTTC.